These 29 T cell receptor beta chains were all obtained from the same sample, sequenced in a study. TCRdb reprocessed the RT-PCR reads with MiXCR, giving one entry per CDR3 protein. The sample holds 650,000 to 800,000 distinct CDR3 sequences, about 14% seen once. The sequenced sample was memory CD4+ T cells from blood. Receptors originate from a female donor in good health, serving as a healthy control.

V is TRBV20-1 and J is TRBJ2-3; 9 nucleotides line up with TRBD2. V lost 0 bases, J lost 5 bases, and 9 bases stayed unmatched. This CDR3 has 16 residues. Germline CDR1 reads DFQATT; CDR2 reads SNEGSKA (reference sequence). The CDR3 reads CSARDFAGGPGDTQYF. In nucleotides, the CDR3 is TGCAGTGCTAGAGATTTCGCGGGAGGGCCGGGAGATACGCAGTATTTT.

This clonotype was detected many times. V is TRBV7-2 and J is TRBJ2-1; D may be TRBD2 (7 bases). The CDR3 extends over 15 amino acids. The V gene lost 0 bases and the J gene lost 6 bases, with 12 bases spanning the gap. Germline-derived CDR1 and CDR2 are SGHTA and FQGNSA. The CDR3 sequence is CASSLAGGPFNEQFF. In DNA form, the CDR3 reads TGTGCCAGCAGCTTAGCGGGGGGGCCGTTCAATGAGCAGTTCTTC.

This chain uses TRBV27 with TRBJ1-5, with D possibly being TRBD1 (6 bases). Germline CDR1 reads MNHEY; CDR2 reads SMNVEV (reference sequence). V dropped 1 base and J dropped 8 bases, with 12 bases sitting between them. The CDR3 totals 14 residues. The CDR3 DNA reads TGTGCCAGCAGTTTATTTACGGGGGCGAAGCCCCAGCATTTT. Translation gives CASSLFTGAKPQHF.

This clonotype was seen at least ten times. This rearrangement joins TRBV12-3 or TRBV12-4 to TRBJ2-3; 10 nucleotides line up with TRBD2. Unmatched junction bases numbered 10, after V lost 5 bases and J lost 2 bases. This CDR3 contains 17 residues. DNA for the CDR3: TGTGCCAGCAGTCTCCGGACTAGCGGTGCCGTCACAGATACGCAGTATTTT. Translated: CASSLRTSGAVTDTQYF.

About this clonotype: Its ends do not fully match the called genes, so a read error is possible. DNA for the CDR3: TGCGCCAGCAGCCAAAGGACTGAAAGCTACAAGCAGTACTTC. Protein product: CASSQRTESYKQYF. This chain joins TRBV5-1 and TRBJ2-7, with a weak D call TRBD2 (5 bases). CDR1 is SGHRS, CDR2 YFSETQ, per germline. This CDR3 is built from 14 residues.

The chain couples TRBV6-5 to TRBJ2-1, with a tentative D call TRBD1 (6 bases). The germline V and J ends were trimmed by 6 bases and 8 bases, with 17 bases remaining between them. The germline V gene has CDR1 MNHEY and CDR2 SVGAGI. The CDR3 is 14 residues long. In nucleotides, the CDR3 is TGTGCCAGCAGCGACAGGTGCCCAGAGGATGAGCAGTTCTTC. Translation: CASSDRCPEDEQFF.

In its sample, this clonotype was seen a few times. The genes are TRBV20-1 and TRBJ2-7; 8 nucleotides line up with TRBD2. Per germline, CDR1 DFQATT and CDR2 SNEGSKA (reference sequence). The CDR3 consists of 16 residues. Trimming at V came to 1 base and at J to 4 bases, leaving 12 bases not matched to a gene. This CDR3 reads CSARGSTAGAFYEQYF. Here the CDR3 DNA reads TGCAGTGCTAGAGGTAGTACAGCGGGAGCCTTTTACGAGCAGTACTTC.

The V gene is TRBV12-3 or TRBV12-4, the J gene TRBJ2-1, with D possibly matching TRBD1 (6 bases). The CDR3 has 12 amino acids. V lost 4 bases and J 12 bases, leaving 13 bases between the germline ends. CDR3 bases: TGTGCCAGCAGTTACTCCCCGACAGGGCAGTTCTTC. This translates into CASSYSPTGQFF.

The table lists this clonotype with many counts. This rearrangement joins TRBV28 to TRBJ1-1; D unresolved. Germline assignment: CDR1 MDHEN and CDR2 SYDVKM. This CDR3 is 11 amino acids long. V was trimmed by 7 bases and J by 3 bases, leaving 6 bases between them. The DNA of the CDR3 is TGTGCCAGCACTATCGACACTGAAGCTTTCTTT. This translates into CASTIDTEAFF.

The table lists this clonotype with a few counts. The chain uses TRBV6-4 and TRBJ2-5, with 9 bases lining up with TRBD1. The CDR3 spans 16 residues. V lost 3 bases and J lost 5; bases outside the gene matches: 10. Germline V gene sequence: CDR1 MRHNA, CDR2 SNTAGT. CDR3 sequence (DNA): TGTGCCAGCAGTGAGAGGGGACAGGGTATCGGGGAGACCCAGTACTTC. Translated, it gives CASSERGQGIGETQYF.

The genes are TRBV6-6 and TRBJ2-3; 11 bases align to TRBD2. CDR1 MNHNY and CDR2 SVGAGI come from the germline V gene (reference sequence). The CDR3 spans 15 residues. Unmatched junction bases numbered 4, after V lost 7 bases and J lost 1 base. The CDR3 nucleotides read TGTGCCAGCAACTCGGGACTAGCGGGCACAGATACGCAGTATTTT. This codes for CASNSGLAGTDTQYF.

This clonotype was found many times. This sequence joins TRBV12-3 or TRBV12-4 and TRBJ2-7; maybe TRBD2 (6 bases). CDR3 length: 12 amino acids. Trimming removed 4 bases at V and 7 bases at J, with 11 bases between. The CDR3 nucleotides are TGTGCCAGCAGTTCTGGGGGGAGAGAGCAGTACTTC. Protein product: CASSSGGREQYF.

The V gene is TRBV5-1, the J gene TRBJ2-1; 9 bases are shared with TRBD2. CDR1 SGHRS and CDR2 YFSETQ come from the germline V gene. V shed 5 bases and J 1 base; nucleotides not matched to a gene: 1. The CDR3 runs 14 residues. The CDR3 sequence: CASSAGGSYNEQFF. The CDR3 DNA reads as TGCGCCAGCAGTGCGGGAGGGTCCTACAATGAGCAGTTCTTC. Complete variable domain (other parts from reference TRBV5-1 and TRBJ2-1): KAGVTQTPRYLIKTRGQQVTLSCSPISGHRSVSWYQQTPGQGLQFLFEYFSETQRNKGNFPGRFSGRQFSNSRSEMNVSTLELGDSALYLCASSAGGSYNEQFFGPGTRLTVL.

The chain is built from TRBV20-1 and TRBJ1-2; a weak D match, TRBD1 (5 bases). Per the germline V gene, CDR1 is DFQATT and CDR2 is SNEGSKA (reference sequence). This CDR3 is 14 amino acids long. Trimming shortened V by 5 bases and J by 0 bases, and 13 bases separated the two germline ends. The DNA of the CDR3 is TGCAGTGCTGGAGGGACCTCAACTAACTATGGCTACACCTTC. Translation: CSAGGTSTNYGYTF.

This clonotype was found many times. The chain joins TRBV7-2 to TRBJ2-5; maybe TRBD2 (5 bases). The germline V gene has CDR1 SGHTA and CDR2 FQGNSA. The CDR3 totals 15 residues. The V end was cut by 1 base, the J end by 5 bases, with 14 bases between. The CDR3 spells CASSLDASWVETQYF. The CDR3 nucleotides read TGTGCCAGCAGCTTAGACGCTAGCTGGGTGGAGACCCAGTACTTC.

This clonotype was picked up many times. V gene TRBV12-3 or TRBV12-4 combines with J gene TRBJ1-1, with D possibly being TRBD1 (6 bases). The CDR3 consists of 12 residues. The V end lost 6 bases, the J end lost 6 bases, and 11 bases lay between the germline ends. In DNA form, the CDR3 reads TGTGCCAGCAGCCACGGGGGCGCTGAAGCTTTCTTT. As protein: CASSHGGAEAFF.

In its sample, this clonotype was seen many times. V gene TRBV9 combines with J gene TRBJ2-2; 11 nucleotides line up with TRBD2. The CDR3 has 16 amino acids. The J segment lost 2 bases and the V segment lost 4 bases, leaving 4 bases of the junction unmatched. CDR1 SGDLS and CDR2 YYNGEE come from the germline V gene. The CDR3 DNA reads as TGTGCCAGCAGCCCCGGGACTAGCGGCAACACCGGGGAGCTGTTTTTT. This sequence encodes CASSPGTSGNTGELFF. Together with reference TRBV9 and TRBJ2-2, the CDR3 gives the full variable domain: DSGVTQTPKHLITATGQRVTLRCSPRSGDLSVYWYQQSLDQGLQFLIQYYNGEERAKGNILERFSAQQFPDLHSELNLSSLELGDSALYFCASSPGTSGNTGELFFGEGSRLTVL.

This chain joins TRBV28 and TRBJ2-3, with D tentatively TRBD1 (6 bases). The CDR3 is 13 residues long. The V gene lost 2 bases and the J gene lost 7 bases, with 10 bases spanning the gap. CDR1 is MDHEN and CDR2 is SYDVKM in the germline V gene. The CDR3 sequence is CASSLGQPNTQYF. As DNA, the CDR3 is TGTGCCAGCAGTTTAGGACAGCCTAATACGCAGTATTTT.

This clonotype was seen a handful of times. This chain links TRBV5-5 with TRBJ1-2; a possible D gene is TRBD1 (5 bases). CDR1 and CDR2 from the germline V gene are SGHKS and YYEKEE (reference sequence). The CDR3 consists of 16 residues. The V gene lost 3 bases and the J gene lost 4 bases, with 19 bases spanning the gap. CDR3 sequence (DNA): TGTGCCAGCAGCTCCACTAACCAACCGGGACTCTATGGCTACACCTTC. Protein: CASSSTNQPGLYGYTF.

This clonotype has just a few counts. CDR3 coding DNA: TGTGCCAGCAGCTTAGTGGGGCCTCGCACTGAAGCTTTCTTT. Protein: CASSLVGPRTEAFF. The gene calls are TRBV7-9 and TRBJ1-1; D possibly corresponds to TRBD1 (5 bases). There are 14 residues in the CDR3. V was shortened by 1 base and J by 4 bases, with 10 bases between the two germline ends. Per the germline V gene, CDR1 is SEHNR and CDR2 is FQNEAQ (reference sequence). The full variable domain, its missing parts supplied by reference TRBV7-9 and TRBJ1-1, is DTGVSQNPRHKITKRGQNVTFRCDPISEHNRLYWYRQTLGQGPEFLTYFQNEAQLEKSRLLSDRFSAERPKGSFSTLEIQRTEQGDSAMYLCASSLVGPRTEAFFGQGTRLTVV.

This clonotype was recorded at least ten times. This chain links TRBV20-1 with TRBJ2-1; 11 bases agree with TRBD2. The CDR3 runs 13 residues. V was pared by 6 bases and J by 9 bases, with 7 bases of the junction left unmatched. Germline V gene data show CDR1 as DFQATT and CDR2 as SNEGSKA (reference sequence). For the CDR3, the DNA is TGCAGTGCGGGACTAGCGGTGGTGGGTGAGCAGTTCTTC. Residues: CSAGLAVVGEQFF.

This clonotype came up a few times. The CDR3 reads CASRWGADTEAFF. CDR3 coding DNA: TGTGCCAGCCGTTGGGGGGCGGATACTGAAGCTTTCTTT. The chain has TRBV28 and TRBJ1-1; D may be TRBD1 (6 bases). CDR3 size: 13 residues. The germline V gene encodes CDR1 MDHEN and CDR2 SYDVKM. V lost 8 bases, J lost 5 bases, and 15 bases lay in between.

This clonotype was detected ten times or more. V usage is TRBV10-3 and J usage is TRBJ1-1; D gene unclear. Per germline, CDR1 ENHRY and CDR2 SYGVKD. This CDR3 contains 15 residues. The germline V and J ends were trimmed by 10 bases and 0 bases, with 18 bases remaining between them. The CDR3 nucleotides are TGTGCCACCGGCAGGTCAAGTTCTATGAACACTGAAGCTTTCTTT. Residues: CATGRSSSMNTEAFF.

Many counts were recorded for this clonotype. The chain joins TRBV6-1 to TRBJ2-3, with 8 bases that match TRBD1. The germline CDR1 and CDR2 sequences are MNHNS and SASEGT. This CDR3 is 18 amino acids long. Trimming at V came to 6 bases and at J to 0 bases, leaving 14 bases not matched to a gene. CDR3 bases: TGTGCCAGCAGGACAGGGGCGGTACCCGGTACTAGCACAGATACGCAGTATTTT. Its protein product is CASRTGAVPGTSTDTQYF.

This clonotype was detected only a few times. For the CDR3, the DNA is TGTGCCACCAGTGATTTCGGGACTAACTCCTACAATGAGCAGTTCTTC. Protein: CATSDFGTNSYNEQFF. This chain uses TRBV24-1 with TRBJ2-1; 7 nucleotides align to TRBD2. The CDR3 extends over 16 amino acids. Germline trimming cut 1 base from V and 0 bases from J; bases unmatched to any gene: 2. Germline V gives CDR1 KGHDR, CDR2 SFDVKD.

This clonotype was seen at least ten times. The rearrangement joins TRBV7-2 to TRBJ2-7; D possibly corresponds to TRBD2 (6 bases). This CDR3 spans 14 amino acids. CDR1 is SGHTA, CDR2 FQGNSA, per germline. Trimming cost V 6 bases and J 2 bases, with 14 bases left between them. The CDR3 reads CASRSTGTAYEQYF. The CDR3 DNA reads as TGTGCCAGCAGATCGACCGGGACTGCCTACGAGCAGTACTTC.

The chain is built from TRBV6-2 or TRBV6-3 and TRBJ2-1, with 7 nucleotides matching TRBD2. Germline V gives CDR1 MNHEY, CDR2 SVGEGT. CDR3 length: 15 amino acids. Trimming cost V 2 bases and J 5 bases; bases outside gene matches: 6. The CDR3, as DNA: TGTGCCAGCAGTTACCCGCAGGGAGGGCACAATGAGCAGTTCTTC. Translation: CASSYPQGGHNEQFF.

For the CDR3, the DNA is TGTGCCAGCAGTTTTGATACAGGGAGCAATCAGCCCCAGCATTTT. It translates to CASSFDTGSNQPQHF. The chain links TRBV12-3 or TRBV12-4 to TRBJ1-5; tentatively, D is TRBD1 (6 bases). V was shortened by 3 bases and J by 1 base, with 10 bases between the two germline ends. The CDR3 is 15 amino acids.

The chain uses TRBV4-1 and TRBJ1-1; perhaps TRBD1 as D (6 bases). The germline V gene encodes CDR1 MGHRA and CDR2 YSYEKL. The CDR3 runs 18 residues. The V end lost 1 base, the J end lost 0 bases, and 18 bases lay between the germline ends. The CDR3 coding sequence is TGCGCCAGCAGCCAAGCGGGCAGGGGTTTTTTAATGAACACTGAAGCTTTCTTT. Its translation: CASSQAGRGFLMNTEAFF.